Shown below are 6 T cell receptor beta chains from a single sample sequenced in a study of T-cell memory formation after mild COVID-19 (TCRdb year 2021). Libraries were built with 5' RACE. For sequencing, an Illumina NovaSeq 6000 was employed. The public reads were quality trimmed at Q25 with fastp and then assembled into clones with MiXCR by TCRdb, keeping productive beta chains. When rows share a CDR3 protein, they turn into one entry using the most common DNA and genes. The sample table contains about 400,000 distinct CDR3 sequences; only one count was recorded for less than 25% of them. The top ten clonotypes cover approximately 14% of the sample. The sample was PBMCs or a T cell subset sorted from them (not recorded which). The receptors shown here come from an adult woman who had mild COVID-19 (a few samples of this study predate the infection). The sample titles of this study are shuffled in the database, so cell type and time point are left out; the donor was told from shared clones.

The chain uses TRBV4-2 and TRBJ2-1; a possible D gene is TRBD1 (6 bases). The germline gives CDR1 LGHNA, CDR2 YNFKEQ. Trimming left V 0 bases short and J 9 bases short, with 15 bases between. The CDR3 consists of 15 residues. CDR3 sequence (DNA): TGTGCCAGCAGCCAAGAAGACAGGAATAAGGTTGAGCAGTTCTTC. It is translated as CASSQEDRNKVEQFF.

This clonotype was recorded a few times. This CDR3 is CASSQVPGLAGGLGTDTQYF. Written as DNA, the CDR3 is TGTGCCAGCAGCCAAGTTCCGGGACTAGCGGGAGGGCTAGGCACAGATACGCAGTATTTT. This chain joins TRBV4-2 and TRBJ2-3; 16 bases agree with TRBD2. Germline V lookup: CDR1 LGHNA, CDR2 YNFKEQ. V lost 1 base to trimming and J lost 1 base; unmatched junction nucleotides: 8. The CDR3 consists of 20 residues.

Notes on this clonotype: A much larger clone differs by one base, so this may be a read error. The J gene is TRBJ1-6, the V gene TRBV20-1; maybe TRBD1 (6 bases). Germline V gene data show CDR1 as DFQATT and CDR2 as SNEGSKA (reference sequence). This CDR3 comprises 15 residues. V lost 3 bases and J lost 8, with 17 bases in between. The DNA of the CDR3 is TGCAGTGCTAGGCTCCGGGACATGGGACATTCACCCCTCCACTTT. Translating gives CSARLRDMGHSPLHF.

The table lists this clonotype with a few counts. The chain has TRBV7-9 and TRBJ2-7; possibly TRBD2 for D (6 bases). With 4 bases removed from V and 10 bases from J, the gap between germline ends came to 17 bases. This CDR3 spans 13 amino acids. Germline V lookup: CDR1 SEHNR, CDR2 FQNEAQ (reference sequence). The CDR3 nucleotides read TGTGCCAGCAGCTCGGGAGACAGCATCGGACAGTACTTC. As protein: CASSSGDSIGQYF.

The sample holds a few counts of this clonotype. The gene calls are TRBV7-2 and TRBJ2-1; a possible D gene is TRBD1 (6 bases). CDR3 size: 15 residues. Deletions cut 3 bases from V and 7 bases from J, with 16 bases between. The germline gives CDR1 SGHTA, CDR2 FQGNSA. In DNA form, the CDR3 reads TGTGCCAGCAGCTTCTGGACAAACCAGGGGAATGAGCAGTTCTTC. This translates into CASSFWTNQGNEQFF.

In this sample, this clonotype turned up a few times. The rearrangement links TRBV5-6 to TRBJ1-3, with 12 bases matching TRBD1. CDR1 SGHDT and CDR2 YYEEEE come from the germline V gene. The CDR3 extends over 16 amino acids. With 5 bases clipped from V and 4 bases from J, the junction kept 7 bases outside the gene matches. The CDR3 spells CASRRTGTGGGNTIYF. The CDR3 DNA sequence: TGTGCCAGCAGAAGGACCGGGACAGGGGGCGGAAACACCATATATTTT.